This TCR beta chain was captured in a study of technical replicates of blood from several donors. Only in-frame clones appear in the TCRdb table, and some are missing; sequencing was by immunoSEQ multiplex PCR. This table has 50,000 to 70,000 clones, around 92% appearing once. Per the germline V gene, CDR1 is LGHNA and CDR2 is YNFKEQ. Trimming pared 4 bases from V and 4 bases from J, leaving 19 bases between. This CDR3 is 16 amino acids long. This clonotype was sampled from a human donor in good health. Some clones in this sample may be carry-over from other donors' samples. The specimen was PBMCs. V gene TRBV4-2 combines with J gene TRBJ1-2; no reliable D call. The CDR3 nucleotides are TGTGCCAGCAGCCCCGAGTGGACTAATTCGGGCTATGGCTACACCTTC. Translating it yields CASSPEWTNSGYGYTF.